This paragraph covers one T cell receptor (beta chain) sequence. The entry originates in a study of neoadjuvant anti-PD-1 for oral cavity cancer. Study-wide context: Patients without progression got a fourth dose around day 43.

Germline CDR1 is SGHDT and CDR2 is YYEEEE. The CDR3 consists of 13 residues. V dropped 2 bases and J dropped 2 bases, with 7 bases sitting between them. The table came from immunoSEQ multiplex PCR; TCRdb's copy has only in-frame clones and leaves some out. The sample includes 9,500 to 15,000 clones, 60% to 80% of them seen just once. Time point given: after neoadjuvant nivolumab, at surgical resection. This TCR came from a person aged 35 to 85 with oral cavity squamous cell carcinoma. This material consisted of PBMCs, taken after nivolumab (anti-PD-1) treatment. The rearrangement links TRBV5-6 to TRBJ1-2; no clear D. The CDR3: CASSLIGNYGYTF. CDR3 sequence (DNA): TGTGCCAGCAGCTTAATCGGGAACTATGGCTACACCTTC.